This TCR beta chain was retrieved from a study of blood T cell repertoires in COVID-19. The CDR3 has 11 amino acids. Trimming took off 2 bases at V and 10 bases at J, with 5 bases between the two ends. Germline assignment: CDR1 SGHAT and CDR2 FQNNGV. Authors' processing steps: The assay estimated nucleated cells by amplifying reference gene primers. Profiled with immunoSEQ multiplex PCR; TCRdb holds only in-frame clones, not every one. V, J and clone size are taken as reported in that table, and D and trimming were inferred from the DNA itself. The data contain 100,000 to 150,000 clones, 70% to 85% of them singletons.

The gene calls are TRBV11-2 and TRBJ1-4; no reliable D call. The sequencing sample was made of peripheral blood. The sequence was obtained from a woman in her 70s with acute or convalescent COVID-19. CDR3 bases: TGTGCCAGCAGCTTATCTTTAAAACTGTTTTTT. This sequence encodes CASSLSLKLFF.